A selection of T cell receptor beta chains follows, all from one sample in a study of STAT5B mutations in CD4+ large granular lymphocyte leukemia. The assay was immunoSEQ multiplex PCR, and TCRdb's table has in-frame clones only and misses some. Among around 33,000 clones, roughly 76% were seen once, and the ten largest hold around 4.3%. Sequences were obtained from CD4+ T cells from blood buffy coats. These receptors originate from a human donor in good health. CDR3s include the opening cysteine and the closing phenylalanine or tryptophan. The D gene is left open where the match is weak. Part of the rows lack a size; the others show once, few, many or a class for expanded clones.

V gene	clone size	D gene	J gene	CDR3 protein	CDR3 DNA
TRBV4-2	-	TRBD1	TRBJ2-7	CASSQERQGAREQYF	TGTGCCAGCAGCCAAGAGCGACAGGGGGCGCGGGAGCAGTACTTC
TRBV4-3	-	TRBD1	TRBJ2-1	CASSQGDRGGEQFF	TGCGCCAGCAGCCAAGGGGACAGGGGTGGTGAGCAGTTCTTC
TRBV2	-	TRBD1	TRBJ1-6	CASIPGQVYNSPLHF	TGTGCCAGCATTCCGGGACAGGTTTATAATTCACCCCTCCACTTT
TRBV6-5	-	-	TRBJ2-2	CASRNTGELFF	TGTGCCAGCAGAAACACCGGGGAGCTGTTTTTT
TRBV11-2	-	-	TRBJ2-5	CASSLTGVRGETQYF	TGTGCCAGCAGCCTCACGGGAGTCCGGGGAGAGACCCAGTACTTC
TRBV21-1	-	-	TRBJ2-7	CASSGQGGRTGHYEQYF	TGTGCCAGCAGCGGACAGGGGGGACGTACAGGTCACTACGAGCAGTACTTC
TRBV19	-	-	TRBJ1-3	CASSVRVEGNTIYF	TGTGCCAGTAGTGTCAGGGTGGAAGGAAACACCATATATTTT
TRBV4-2	-	-	TRBJ2-7	CASSQGDFIYEQYF	TGTGCCAGCAGCCAAGGGGATTTTATCTACGAGCAGTACTTC
TRBV7-8	-	TRBD1	TRBJ2-7	CATGERTGRRHEQYF	TGTGCCACCGGAGAACGGACAGGGCGGAGGCACGAGCAGTACTTC
TRBV28	-	-	TRBJ2-1	CASSGLGLVDYNEQFF	TGTGCCAGCAGTGGGCTAGGCCTAGTTGATTACAATGAGCAGTTCTTC
TRBV5-8	few	TRBD1	TRBJ1-5	CASSLAGGGGQPQHF	TGTGCCAGCAGCTTGGCCGGAGGGGGCGGCCAGCCCCAGCATTTT
TRBV11-2	once	TRBD1	TRBJ1-2	CASSSPLLGGQQNRDGYTF	TGTGCCAGCAGCTCACCCCTTTTAGGGGGACAGCAAAATAGGGATGGCTACACCTTC
TRBV5-1	-	-	TRBJ1-4	CASSLVFDNEKLFF	TGCGCCAGCAGCTTGGTTTTCGATAATGAAAAACTGTTTTTT
TRBV6-6	-	-	TRBJ2-2	CASTGGAFTGELFF	TGTGCCAGCACGGGTGGGGCATTCACCGGGGAGCTGTTTTTT
TRBV11-2	-	-	TRBJ2-5	CASSLVVQETQYF	TGTGCCAGCAGCTTAGTGGTCCAAGAGACCCAGTACTTC
TRBV4-3	-	TRBD1	TRBJ1-6	CASSQGETGVGNSPLHF	TGCGCCAGCAGCCAGGGGGAGACAGGGGTCGGGAATTCACCCCTCCACTTT
TRBV25-1	few	TRBD2	TRBJ2-3	CASSETSGSTDTQYF	TGTGCCAGCAGTGAAACTAGCGGAAGCACAGATACGCAGTATTTT
TRBV9	-	-	TRBJ2-2	CASSSRTGGPYPAGGPRTGELFF	TGTGCCAGCAGCTCGCGGACAGGGGGCCCCTATCCAGCGGGAGGGCCTCGCACCGGGGAGCTGTTTTTT
TRBV28	-	-	TRBJ2-5	CASSLWGEETQYF	TGTGCCAGCAGTTTATGGGGGGAAGAGACCCAGTACTTC
TRBV2	-	TRBD1	TRBJ2-5	CASLEPGGVGETQYF	TGTGCCAGTCTCGAACCAGGGGGTGTCGGAGAGACCCAGTACTTC
TRBV30	-	-	TRBJ2-1	CAWSAGVRVNEQFF	TGTGCCTGGAGTGCAGGCGTCCGAGTCAATGAGCAGTTCTTC
TRBV28	-	TRBD1	TRBJ2-7	CASSLGDRGYEQYF	TGTGCCAGCAGTTTAGGGGACAGGGGCTACGAGCAGTACTTC
TRBV11-2	-	-	TRBJ1-2	CASSWGGPGYGYTF	TGTGCCAGCAGCTGGGGGGGCCCCGGCTATGGCTACACCTTC
TRBV29-1	-	-	TRBJ2-3	CSVEKSTADTQYF	TGCAGCGTTGAAAAGTCCACGGCAGATACGCAGTATTTT
TRBV29-1	-	-	TRBJ2-1	CSVEIRQGNEQFF	TGCAGCGTTGAAATTCGTCAGGGGAATGAGCAGTTCTTC
TRBV5-5	few	-	TRBJ1-5	CASGGVPNQPQHF	TGTGCCAGTGGGGGGGTTCCGAATCAGCCCCAGCATTTT
TRBV7-9	-	-	TRBJ2-3	CASSLGVWPDTQYF	TGTGCCAGCAGCTTAGGGGTGTGGCCAGATACGCAGTATTTT
TRBV10-3	-	TRBD2	TRBJ2-3	CAISETSGTDTQYF	TGTGCCATCAGTGAGACTAGCGGCACAGATACGCAGTATTTT
TRBV5-4	-	TRBD2	TRBJ2-7	CASSFLPSGSYEQYF	TGTGCCAGCAGCTTCCTTCCGAGCGGGAGCTACGAGCAGTACTTC
TRBV4-3	-	-	TRBJ2-2	CASSHVGGGTGELFF	TGCGCCAGCAGCCACGTGGGAGGGGGTACCGGGGAGCTGTTTTTT
TRBV28	-	-	TRBJ2-3	CASKESADTQYF	TGTGCCAGCAAGGAGTCCGCAGATACGCAGTATTTT
TRBV2	few	-	TRBJ2-6	CASSGRTGANVLTF	TGTGCCAGCAGTGGCAGGACTGGGGCCAACGTCCTGACTTTC
TRBV6-5	-	TRBD2	TRBJ2-1	CASSYSLAKPYEQFF	TGTGCCAGCAGTTACTCACTAGCGAAACCCTATGAGCAGTTCTTC
TRBV5-4	-	-	TRBJ2-7	CASSAQASYEQYF	TGTGCCAGCAGCGCACAGGCATCCTACGAGCAGTACTTC
TRBV7-7	-	-	TRBJ2-5	CASSLDSEETQYF	TGTGCCAGCAGCCTGGACTCCGAGGAGACCCAGTACTTC
TRBV28	-	TRBD2	TRBJ2-1	CASSSGGFKPSYNEQFF	TGTGCCAGCAGTTCGGGGGGGTTCAAGCCTTCCTACAATGAGCAGTTCTTC
TRBV2	-	TRBD2	TRBJ2-5	CASRPGTSGDQETQYF	TGTGCCAGCAGACCCGGGACTAGCGGGGACCAAGAGACCCAGTACTTC
TRBV5-4	few	-	TRBJ2-2	CASSSGWGIQGLTGELFF	TGTGCCAGCAGCTCGGGCTGGGGGATACAGGGACTCACCGGGGAGCTGTTTTTT
TRBV28	-	-	TRBJ2-3	CASMPGTDTQYF	TGTGCCAGCATGCCGGGCACAGATACGCAGTATTTT
TRBV14	-	TRBD2	TRBJ2-5	CASSQSSGRMPQYF	TGTGCCAGCAGCCAGTCTAGCGGGAGGATGCCCCAGTACTTC
TRBV2	-	-	TRBJ2-6	CASSRHFSGANVLTF	TGTGCCAGCAGTCGTCATTTCTCTGGGGCCAACGTCCTGACTTTC